What follows are 19 T cell receptor beta chains derived from one specimen sequenced in a study of T cells in Graves' hyperthyroidism and ophthalmopathy. Amplified regions were TCR beta CDR3 sequences from RNA transcripts. TCR CDR3 underwent first-round RT-PCR with the HTBI primer set. Using its own MiXCR run on the multiplex PCR reads, TCRdb lists one record per CDR3 protein. Counted here are hundreds of thousands of distinct CDR3 sequences, more than 30% occurring once; the ten biggest clones make up 8% to 9%. Material for sequencing was blood. The receptor set was obtained from a man younger than 35 with Graves' hyperthyroidism.

As concerns this clonotype: A clone one base away is much larger, so this may be a read error. This chain joins TRBV20-1 and TRBJ2-5, with TRBD2 identical over 9 bases. Germline CDR1 reads DFQATT; CDR2 reads SNEGSKA (reference sequence). This CDR3 region has 15 residues. The J segment lost 2 bases and the V segment lost 8 bases, leaving 12 bases of the junction unmatched. CDR3 sequence: CSTRHSGGPQETQYF. The DNA of the CDR3 is TGCAGTACACGCCATAGCGGGGGACCACAAGAGACCCAGTACTTC.

The V and J genes are TRBV29-1 and TRBJ2-7; 8 nucleotides agree with TRBD2. The CDR3 has 18 amino acids. The J segment lost 2 bases and the V segment lost 6 bases, leaving 21 bases of the junction unmatched. CDR1 is SQVTM, CDR2 ANQGSEA, per germline. DNA of the CDR3: TGCAGCGTCGAAAGAGACACGGGAGTTAGCGGGGTAACCTACGAGCAGTACTTC. Translated: CSVERDTGVSGVTYEQYF.

The gene calls are TRBV18 and TRBJ1-1; 7 bases fit TRBD1. Germline V gene lookup returns CDR1 KGHSH and CDR2 LQKENI. The CDR3 sequence is 14 residues long. The V segment lost 4 bases and the J segment 3 bases; nucleotides outside the gene matches: 5. CDR3 sequence reads: CASSQGASDTEAFF. In nucleotides, the CDR3 is TGTGCCAGCTCACAGGGGGCGTCGGACACTGAAGCTTTCTTT.

This sequence joins TRBV29-1 and TRBJ1-4, with D hard to call. The germline CDR1 and CDR2 sequences are SQVTM and ANQGSEA. The V end lost 6 bases, the J end lost 8 bases, and 13 bases lay between the germline ends. The CDR3 contains 12 residues. The CDR3 here is CSVDGGSEKLFF. DNA for the CDR3: TGCAGCGTCGACGGCGGGAGCGAAAAACTGTTTTTT.

To note about this clonotype: It may be a read error: a sequence one base away is much more abundant. This chain links TRBV5-4 with TRBJ1-6, with D perhaps matching TRBD1 (5 bases). V dropped 4 bases and J dropped 10 bases, with 15 bases sitting between them. The germline V gene has CDR1 SGHNT and CDR2 YYREEE (reference sequence). The CDR3 runs 14 residues. In DNA, the CDR3 is TGTGCCAGCAGCCTCCGGTGCAGGGCATCACCCCTCCACTTT. As protein: CASSLRCRASPLHF.

The chain joins TRBV6-1 to TRBJ2-3; 8 bases agree with TRBD1. Germline CDR1 MNHNS, CDR2 SASEGT. V dropped 8 bases and J dropped 0; count of bases not matched to a gene: 7. The length of the CDR3 is 15 residues. CDR3 sequence reads: CASLPGGPSTDTQYF. The CDR3 DNA is TGTGCCAGCCTTCCAGGGGGCCCTAGCACAGATACGCAGTATTTT.

Details on this clonotype: This could be a read error, since a much larger clone is one nucleotide away. The rearrangement uses TRBV9 and TRBJ1-2; D might be TRBD1 (6 bases). CDR3 size: 14 residues. The germline V gene encodes CDR1 SGDLS and CDR2 YYNGEE. Trimming shortened V by 0 bases and J by 8 bases, and 14 bases separated the two germline ends. The CDR3 nucleotides read TGTGCCAGCAGCGTAGAGGGGGGCGCAAGGGGCTACACCTTC. This translates into CASSVEGGARGYTF.

The gene calls are TRBV2 and TRBJ2-7; TRBD2 might be the D (6 bases). The CDR3 has 11 residues. The germline V gene encodes CDR1 SNHLY and CDR2 FYNNEI. V dropped 6 bases and J dropped 11 bases, with 14 bases sitting between them. In nucleotides, the CDR3 is TGTGCCAGCAGGACTGTGGGCGGGGAGTACTTC. This codes for CASRTVGGEYF. The full variable domain, completed using reference TRBV2 and TRBJ2-7, is EPEVTQTPSHQVTQMGQEVILRCVPISNHLYFYWYRQILGQKVEFLVSFYNNEISEKSEIFDDQFSVERPDGSNFTLKIRSTKLEDSAMYFCASRTVGGEYFGPGTRLTVT.

This clonotype has a count of ten or more. The rearrangement joins TRBV10-3 to TRBJ2-7; a weak D match, TRBD2 (6 bases). Deletions cut 2 bases from V and 1 base from J, with 12 bases between. Per the germline V gene, CDR1 is ENHRY and CDR2 is SYGVKD. There are 15 residues in the CDR3. The CDR3, as DNA: TGTGCCATCAGTGAGGCCGGGACTCCTTCCTACGAGCAGTACTTC. It codes for CAISEAGTPSYEQYF.

The CDR3 loop is CASRFTGTQYF. The CDR3 DNA follows: TGTGCCAGCAGGTTTACCGGGACCCAGTACTTC. The V gene is TRBV7-9, the J gene TRBJ2-5; D uncertain. The CDR3 length is 11 residues. Trimming took off 6 bases at V and 7 bases at J, with 9 bases between the two ends. Germline V gives CDR1 SEHNR, CDR2 FQNEAQ (reference sequence).

J is TRBJ1-6 and V is TRBV11-1, with a tentative D call TRBD1 (5 bases). This CDR3 region has 16 residues. The V end lost 5 bases, the J end lost 2 bases, and 13 bases lay between the germline ends. CDR1 SGHAT and CDR2 FQDESV come from the germline V gene (reference sequence). The CDR3 sequence is CASSAGTEPYNSPLHF. In DNA, the CDR3 is TGTGCCAGCAGCGCCGGGACCGAACCCTATAATTCACCCCTCCACTTT.

The chain links TRBV9 to TRBJ1-1, with a tentative D call TRBD1 (5 bases). The CDR3 is 15 residues long. CDR1 SGDLS and CDR2 YYNGEE come from the germline V gene. Trimming pared 4 bases from V and 3 bases from J, leaving 16 bases between. As DNA, the CDR3 is TGTGCCAGCAGCCCCGGGGGAGGCAGGTACACTGAAGCTTTCTTT. Protein product: CASSPGGGRYTEAFF.

The chain links TRBV6-1 to TRBJ1-4; TRBD1 aligns across 9 bases. V lost 6 bases to trimming and J lost 8 bases; unmatched junction nucleotides: 7. CDR3 size: 14 residues. Germline V gene lookup returns CDR1 MNHNS and CDR2 SASEGT. The CDR3 spells CASSSGQGWEKLFF. CDR3 in DNA: TGTGCCAGCAGCTCCGGACAGGGGTGGGAAAAACTGTTTTTT.

V is TRBV5-5 and J is TRBJ1-1, with D perhaps TRBD1 (5 bases). Trimming left V 4 bases short and J 5 bases short, with 15 bases between. The CDR3 sequence is 14 residues long. Germline V gene sequence: CDR1 SGHKS, CDR2 YYEKEE (reference sequence). The CDR3 sequence is CASSHGREGTEAFF. CDR3 bases: TGTGCCAGCAGCCACGGACGGGAGGGGACTGAAGCTTTCTTT. Full variable domain (missing parts from reference TRBV5-5 and TRBJ1-1): DAGVTQSPTHLIKTRGQQVTLRCSPISGHKSVSWYQQVLGQGPQFIFQYYEKEERGRGNFPDRFSARQFPNYSSELNVNALLLGDSALYLCASSHGREGTEAFFGQGTRLTVV.

This clonotype was counted at least ten times. The chain joins TRBV19 to TRBJ2-6; no definite D call. CDR1 is LNHDA and CDR2 is SQIVND in the germline V gene (reference sequence). CDR3 length equals 14 residues. V was pared by 10 bases and J by 0 bases, with 10 bases between. CDR3 region: CATRHISGANVLTF. The CDR3 DNA is TGTGCCACCCGACATATCTCTGGGGCCAACGTCCTGACTTTC.

This clonotype was found a few times. The rearrangement uses TRBV2 and TRBJ1-2, with 9 bases identical to TRBD1. The CDR3 extends over 15 amino acids. Germline loops: CDR1 SNHLY, CDR2 FYNNEI. Trimming cost V 5 bases and J 4 bases; bases outside gene matches: 8. This chain's CDR3 is CASSLQGAGGYGYTF. The CDR3 DNA sequence: TGTGCCAGCAGTTTACAGGGGGCCGGAGGCTATGGCTACACCTTC.

The chain joins TRBV11-2 to TRBJ2-5, with a tentative D call TRBD1 (6 bases). The germline V gene encodes CDR1 SGHAT and CDR2 FQNNGV. The germline V and J ends were trimmed by 7 bases and 5 bases, with 17 bases remaining between them. The CDR3 extends over 14 amino acids. The CDR3 spells CASTGTGLGETQYF. The DNA for the CDR3 is TGTGCCAGCACCGGAACAGGGCTGGGGGAGACCCAGTACTTC.

Comments on this clonotype: It may be a read error: a sequence one base away is much more abundant. This CDR3 is CVSSHPGLAEETQYF. CDR3 DNA: TGTGTCAGCAGTCACCCGGGACTAGCAGAAGAGACCCAGTACTTC. V is TRBV11-1 and J is TRBJ2-5, with 9 nucleotides matching TRBD2. The CDR3 spans 15 residues. CDR1 and CDR2 (germline): SGHAT, FQDESV (reference sequence).

The chain links TRBV2 to TRBJ2-2; a weak D match, TRBD2 (5 bases). Germline V gives CDR1 SNHLY, CDR2 FYNNEI. The CDR3 sequence is 14 residues long. V was trimmed by 6 bases and J by 5 bases, leaving 13 bases between them. CDR3 sequence (DNA): TGTGCCAGCAGGGAGGTGGGAAGAACCGGGGAGCTGTTTTTT. Its protein product is CASREVGRTGELFF.